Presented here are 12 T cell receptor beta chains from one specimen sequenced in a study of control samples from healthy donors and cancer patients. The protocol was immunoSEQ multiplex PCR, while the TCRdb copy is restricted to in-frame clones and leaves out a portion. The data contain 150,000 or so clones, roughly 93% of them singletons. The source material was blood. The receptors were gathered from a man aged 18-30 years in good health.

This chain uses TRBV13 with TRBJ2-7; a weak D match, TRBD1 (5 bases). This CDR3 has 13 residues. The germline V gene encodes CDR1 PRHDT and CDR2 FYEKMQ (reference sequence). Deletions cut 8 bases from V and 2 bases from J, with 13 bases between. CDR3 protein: CASGQGLAYEQYF. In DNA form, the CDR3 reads TGTGCCAGCGGTCAGGGTTTAGCCTACGAGCAGTACTTC.

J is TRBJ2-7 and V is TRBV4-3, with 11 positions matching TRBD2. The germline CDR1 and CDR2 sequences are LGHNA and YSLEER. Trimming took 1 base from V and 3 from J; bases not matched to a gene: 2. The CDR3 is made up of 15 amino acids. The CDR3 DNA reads TGCGCCAGCAGCCAAGGACTAGCGGGGTACTACGAGCAGTACTTC. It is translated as CASSQGLAGYYEQYF.

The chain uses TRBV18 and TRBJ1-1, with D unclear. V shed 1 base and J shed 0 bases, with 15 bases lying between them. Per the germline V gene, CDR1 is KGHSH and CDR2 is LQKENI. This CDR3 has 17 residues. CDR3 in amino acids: CASSPLRRNLVNTEAFF. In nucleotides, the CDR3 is TGTGCCAGCTCACCACTCCGCCGAAACCTTGTGAACACTGAAGCTTTCTTT. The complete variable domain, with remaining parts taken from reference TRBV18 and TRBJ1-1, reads NAGVMQNPRHLVRRRGQEARLRCSPMKGHSHVYWYRQLPEEGLKFMVYLQKENIIDESGMPKERFSAEFPKEGPSILRIQQVVRGDSAAYFCASSPLRRNLVNTEAFFGQGTRLTVV.

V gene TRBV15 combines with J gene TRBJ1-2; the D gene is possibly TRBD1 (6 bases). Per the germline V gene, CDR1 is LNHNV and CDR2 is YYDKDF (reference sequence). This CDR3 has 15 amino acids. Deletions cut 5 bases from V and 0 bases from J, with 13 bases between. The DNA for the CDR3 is TGTGCCACCAGCCGAGGGGGGGGGCCTAACTATGGCTACACCTTC. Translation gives CATSRGGGPNYGYTF.

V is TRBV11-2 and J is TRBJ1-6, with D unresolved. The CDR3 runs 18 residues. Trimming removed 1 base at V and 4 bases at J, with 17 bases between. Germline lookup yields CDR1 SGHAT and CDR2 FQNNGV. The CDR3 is CASSLVPGPVSYNSPLHF. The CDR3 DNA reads TGTGCCAGCAGCTTAGTACCGGGTCCGGTTTCATATAATTCACCCCTCCACTTT.

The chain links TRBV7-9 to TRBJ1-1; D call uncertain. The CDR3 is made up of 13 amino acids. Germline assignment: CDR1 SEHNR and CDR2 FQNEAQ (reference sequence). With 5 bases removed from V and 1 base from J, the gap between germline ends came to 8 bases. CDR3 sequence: CASSLGRNTEAFF. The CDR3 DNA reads TGTGCCAGCAGCCTGGGCAGGAACACTGAAGCTTTCTTT.

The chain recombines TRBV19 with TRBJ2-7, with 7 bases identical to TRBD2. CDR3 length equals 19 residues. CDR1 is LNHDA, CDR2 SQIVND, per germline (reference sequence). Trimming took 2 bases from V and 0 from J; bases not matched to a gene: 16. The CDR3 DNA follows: TGTGCCAGTAGTATAATCTCGGCTAGCGGATCCTTCCGCTCCTACGAGCAGTACTTC. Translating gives CASSIISASGSFRSYEQYF. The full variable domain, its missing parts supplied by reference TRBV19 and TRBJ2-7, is DGGITQSPKYLFRKEGQNVTLSCEQNLNHDAMYWYRQDPGQGLRLIYYSQIVNDFQKGDIAEGYSVSREKKESFPLTVTSAQKNPTAFYLCASSIISASGSFRSYEQYFGPGTRLTVT.

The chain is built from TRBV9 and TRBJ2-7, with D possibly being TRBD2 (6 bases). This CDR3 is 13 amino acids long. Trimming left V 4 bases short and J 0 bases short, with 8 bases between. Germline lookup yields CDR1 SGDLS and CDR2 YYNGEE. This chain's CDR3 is CASSSGLSYEQYF. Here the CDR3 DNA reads TGTGCCAGCAGCTCGGGACTCTCCTACGAGCAGTACTTC. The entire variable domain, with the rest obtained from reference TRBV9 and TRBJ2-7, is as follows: DSGVTQTPKHLITATGQRVTLRCSPRSGDLSVYWYQQSLDQGLQFLIQYYNGEERAKGNILERFSAQQFPDLHSELNLSSLELGDSALYFCASSSGLSYEQYFGPGTRLTVT.

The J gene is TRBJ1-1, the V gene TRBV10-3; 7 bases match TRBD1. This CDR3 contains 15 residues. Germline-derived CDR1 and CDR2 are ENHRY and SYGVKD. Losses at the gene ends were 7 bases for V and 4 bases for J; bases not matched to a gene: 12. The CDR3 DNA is TGTGCCATCAATGCAGGTGGGGACAGTGGCACTGAAGCTTTCTTT. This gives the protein CAINAGGDSGTEAFF.

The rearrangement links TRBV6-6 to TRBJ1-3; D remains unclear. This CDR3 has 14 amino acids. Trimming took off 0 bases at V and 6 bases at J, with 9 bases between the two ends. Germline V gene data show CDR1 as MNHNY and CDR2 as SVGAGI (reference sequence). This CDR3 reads CASSYSRQKNTIYF. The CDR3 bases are TGTGCCAGCAGTTACTCGCGGCAGAAAAACACCATATATTTT.

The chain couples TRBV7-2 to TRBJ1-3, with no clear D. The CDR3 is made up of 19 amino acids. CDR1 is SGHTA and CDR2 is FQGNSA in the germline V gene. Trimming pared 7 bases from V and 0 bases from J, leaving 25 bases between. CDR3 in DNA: TGTGCCAGCACCGAGGTCTACGTACCTCCCCTTTACTCTGGAAACACCATATATTTT. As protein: CASTEVYVPPLYSGNTIYF.

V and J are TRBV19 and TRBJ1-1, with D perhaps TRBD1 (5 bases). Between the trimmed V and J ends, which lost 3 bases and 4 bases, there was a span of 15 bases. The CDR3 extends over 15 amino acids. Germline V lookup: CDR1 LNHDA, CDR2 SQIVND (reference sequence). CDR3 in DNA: TGTGCCAGTAGTATCGATCGGGGCGCGGGCACTGAAGCTTTCTTT. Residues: CASSIDRGAGTEAFF.